Listed below are T cell receptor beta chains from one sample, sequenced in a study of OX40 agonist ivuxolimab in advanced cancers. Sequencing was performed with immunoSEQ multiplex PCR; in TCRdb, only in-frame clones are kept and a portion is missing. The sample has 15,000 or so clones, 75% to 90% seen once. The starting material was CD4+ or CD8+ T cells sorted from blood, obtained in a trial of the OX40 agonist ivuxolimab. The receptors shown here come from an adult with an advanced solid tumor such as melanoma, head and neck, liver or kidney cancer. Each CDR3 is given with its conserved first and last residue. D genes are given only for firm matches. Size is stated for part of the rows, as once, few or many counts, or as a class when the clone is expanded.

j_gene	abundance	d_gene	v_gene	CDR3nt	CDR3aa
TRBJ2-7	few	-	TRBV29-1	TGCAGCGTCTTCTTCGAGGACAGCGCCTACGAGCAGTACTTC	CSVFFEDSAYEQYF
TRBJ2-1	-	-	TRBV7-6	TGTGCCAGCAGCTTAGGAGAATACCCCCACCCCAGGGGCAATGAGCAGTTCTTC	CASSLGEYPHPRGNEQFF
TRBJ2-5	-	-	TRBV2	TGTGCCAGCAGTGACCGGACCCAGTACTTC	CASSDRTQYF
TRBJ2-7	-	TRBD2	TRBV4-1	TGCGCCAGCAGCTACGAAGATCCGCTAGCGGGAGTGTCGGCCGAGCAGTACTTC	CASSYEDPLAGVSAEQYF
TRBJ2-7	-	TRBD1	TRBV29-1	TGCAGCGTTGAAATAAGGACAGGGGACGAGCAGTACTTC	CSVEIRTGDEQYF
TRBJ1-1	-	-	TRBV29-1	TGCAGCGTTGAAGAGGGGTTCAGTGAAGCTTTCTTT	CSVEEGFSEAFF
TRBJ1-2	-	-	TRBV5-4	TGTGCCAGCAGCTTGGCGACGAGAGGGGCATATGGCTACACCTTC	CASSLATRGAYGYTF
TRBJ2-7	medium-sized	-	TRBV30	TGTGCCTGGAGCGAGGAGTCCTACGAGCAGTACTTC	CAWSEESYEQYF
TRBJ2-1	-	-	TRBV5-1	TGCGCCAGCAGCTTGGTGGGGACAAGCAATGAGCAGTTCTTC	CASSLVGTSNEQFF
TRBJ2-1	-	TRBD2	TRBV7-9	TGTGCCAGCAGCCCCTGGACTAGCGGGAGGAATTACAATGAGCAGTTCTTC	CASSPWTSGRNYNEQFF
TRBJ1-1	-	-	TRBV5-8	TGTGCCAGCAGCTTGATGGCCGGATCGAACACTGAAGCTTTCTTT	CASSLMAGSNTEAFF
TRBJ2-3	-	TRBD2	TRBV9	TGTGCCAGCAGCGTACAAAGCGGGAGAAGTTTGCAGTATTTT	CASSVQSGRSLQYF
TRBJ2-7	-	TRBD2	TRBV4-1	TGCGCCAGCAGCCAGAATCTAATTAGCGGGCTAACCTCCTACGAGCAGTACTTC	CASSQNLISGLTSYEQYF
TRBJ1-1	-	-	TRBV6-1	TGTGCCAGCACTGGGCGGGCGAGGATCCCTGAAGCTTTCTTT	CASTGRARIPEAFF
TRBJ2-3	-	-	TRBV27	TGTGCCAGTCAGACAGGTGCAGATACGCAGTATTTT	CASQTGADTQYF
TRBJ2-3	-	-	TRBV5-6	TGTGCCAGCAGCTTGGAGGCGGAGAGCACAGATACGCAGTATTTT	CASSLEAESTDTQYF
TRBJ1-2	-	-	TRBV2	TGTGCCAGCAGTGAAAGGGGGGATAACTATGGCTACACCTTC	CASSERGDNYGYTF
TRBJ1-4	-	-	TRBV2	TGTGCCAGCACTTACCGGGACGGTAATGAAAAACTGTTTTTT	CASTYRDGNEKLFF
TRBJ2-7	-	-	TRBV11-3	TGTGCCAGCAGCTTCGGCGGCACCTACGAGCAGTACTTC	CASSFGGTYEQYF
TRBJ2-5	few	TRBD2	TRBV29-1	TGCAGCGTTGTCTTGACTAGCGGGAGTTATGAGACCCAGTACTTC	CSVVLTSGSYETQYF
TRBJ2-1	-	-	TRBV28	TGTGCCAGCAGGAGGGCCAGCTCCTACAATGAGCAGTTCTTC	CASRRASSYNEQFF
TRBJ2-1	-	TRBD2	TRBV29-1	TGCAGCGTTGAAGATCAGTGGACTAGCAGTTACAATGAGCAGTTCTTC	CSVEDQWTSSYNEQFF
TRBJ2-2	-	TRBD1	TRBV7-8	TGTGCCAGCAGCCCCACGCCGACAGGGCCGAACACCGGGGAGCTGTTTTTT	CASSPTPTGPNTGELFF
TRBJ1-2	-	-	TRBV7-6	TGTGCCAGCAGTGGGGAGGGAGGGGACTATGGCTACACCTTC	CASSGEGGDYGYTF